Reported below is one T cell receptor beta chain. Antigen: not known. The assay was immunoSEQ multiplex PCR, and TCRdb's table has in-frame clones only and misses some. The repertoire includes about 75,000 clones, roughly 80% of them detected once, and around 2% sits in the top ten. This record comes from a study of T cell clones after liver transplantation. Overall study: TCRbeta sequencing after a pre-transplant mixed lymphocyte reaction identified graft-donor-reactive clones, later tracked in post-transplant blood. Study findings and constraints: Post-transplant time points were not standardized, so conclusions are preliminary.

V was trimmed by 4 bases and J by 6 bases, leaving 13 bases between them. CDR3 length: 14 amino acids. Germline CDR1 and CDR2: PRHDT and FYEKMQ (reference sequence). This sample comprised CD4+ T cells from blood, obtained 48 months after liver transplant. The receptor was derived from a human patient who received a liver transplant. Some T cells may be the graft donor's. The chain combines TRBV13 with TRBJ2-4, with D unresolved. DNA for the CDR3: TGTGCCAGCAGCTCCCCCGGAGTGTCAAACATTCAGTACTTC. It yields the protein CASSSPGVSNIQYF.